The 4 T cell receptor beta chains listed next were all sequenced from one sample in a study of EBV T-cell therapy then PD-1 blockade in nasopharyngeal carcinoma. Treatment of the sample: AdE1-LMPpoly-expanded autologous EBV-specific T-cell therapy followed by anti-PD-1 nivolumab. Libraries were prepared by immunoSEQ multiplex PCR; TCRdb keeps only in-frame clonotypes and omits some of them. This table has 15,000 to 20,000 clones, roughly 84% appearing once. Their recognized antigens are unknown. The source was CD8+ T cells from blood, collected at roughly day 33 from a patient whose treatment included autologous EBV-specific T cells and nivolumab. Source of these receptors: a man aged 35-49 years with nasopharyngeal carcinoma.

The gene calls are TRBV5-1 and TRBJ1-5; D is unclear. This CDR3 is built from 15 residues. Germline V gene data show CDR1 as SGHRS and CDR2 as YFSETQ. The V gene lost 2 bases and the J gene lost 5 bases, with 14 bases spanning the gap. CDR3 in amino acids: CASSLIAGPDQPQHF. The CDR3 region has the DNA TGCGCCAGCAGCTTAATCGCCGGGCCTGATCAGCCCCAGCATTTT. The entire variable domain, with the rest obtained from reference TRBV5-1 and TRBJ1-5, is as follows: KAGVTQTPRYLIKTRGQQVTLSCSPISGHRSVSWYQQTPGQGLQFLFEYFSETQRNKGNFPGRFSGRQFSNSRSEMNVSTLELGDSALYLCASSLIAGPDQPQHFGDGTRLSIL.

The CDR3 reads CASSVVAGGYGYTF. As DNA, the CDR3 is TGTGCCAGCAGCGTAGTTGCGGGCGGCTATGGCTACACCTTC. V gene TRBV9 combines with J gene TRBJ1-2; D is unclear. Germline CDR1 SGDLS, CDR2 YYNGEE. V was pared by 0 bases and J by 4 bases, with 10 bases between. The CDR3 has 14 amino acids.

The V call is TRBV6-2 or TRBV6-3, the J call TRBJ1-1; 8 positions match TRBD1. This CDR3 spans 19 amino acids. V dropped 2 bases and J dropped 4; count of bases not matched to a gene: 18. Germline V gives CDR1 MNHEY, CDR2 SVGEGT. The CDR3 coding sequence is TGTGCCAGCAGTTACGGGGCGCTTCCAGGGGGCTCCAGGGGCACTGAAGCTTTCTTT. Translated, it gives CASSYGALPGGSRGTEAFF.

This clone was picked up a small number of times. The J gene is TRBJ2-1, the V gene TRBV11-1, with D unclear. Trimming removed 8 bases at V and 8 bases at J, with 10 bases between. Germline V gene sequence: CDR1 SGHAT, CDR2 FQDESV (reference sequence). The CDR3 contains 11 residues. The CDR3 bases are TGTGCCAGCCGGAAACTCTATGAGCAGTTCTTC. Translated: CASRKLYEQFF.